Each of the 31 T cell receptor beta chains below was sequenced from the same sample in a study of response to subunit inactivated influenza vaccine. TCRdb processed the RT-PCR reads anew with MiXCR; each CDR3 protein has one entry. Among about 520,000 distinct CDR3 sequences listed, about 25% were seen once. The material sequenced was CD4+ T cells sorted from PBMCs, taken more than 4 days after vaccination. These receptor sequences come from a man aged 45-65 years who received an inactivated influenza vaccine.

The genes are TRBV7-9 and TRBJ1-6; no definite D call. The CDR3 spans 14 residues. The germline V and J ends were trimmed by 4 bases and 7 bases, with 11 bases remaining between them. Germline CDR1 reads SEHNR; CDR2 reads FQNEAQ (reference sequence). CDR3 residues: CASSWAGSNSPLHF. CDR3 DNA: TGTGCCAGCAGCTGGGCGGGTTCGAATTCACCCCTCCACTTT.

This clonotype was seen only a few times. This chain connects TRBV29-1 to TRBJ1-2; TRBD1 matches at 9 bases. Germline V lookup: CDR1 SQVTM, CDR2 ANQGSEA. The CDR3 is 13 residues long. The ends lost 6 bases at V and 7 bases at J; junction bases unmatched: 9. The CDR3 nucleotides read TGCAGCGTACCGGGGACAGGGTCTCCTGGCTACACCTTC. Translating it yields CSVPGTGSPGYTF. The full variable domain, with the rest looked up from reference TRBV29-1 and TRBJ1-2, is SAVISQKPSRDICQRGTSLTIQCQVDSQVTMMFWYRQQPGQSLTLIATANQGSEATYESGFVIDKFPISRPNLTFSTLTVSNMSPEDSSIYLCSVPGTGSPGYTFGSGTRLTVV.

This chain uses TRBV18 with TRBJ2-3; 8 bases are a match to TRBD1. The germline CDR1 and CDR2 sequences are KGHSH and LQKENI. The length of the CDR3 is 17 residues. The junction had 7 bases not matched to a gene; V was cut back by 1 base and J by 1 base. CDR3 in amino acids: CASSPRRGQSGTDTQYF. CDR3 in DNA: TGTGCCAGCTCACCACGCAGGGGGCAATCTGGCACAGATACGCAGTATTTT.

This clonotype was found a few times. In DNA form, the CDR3 reads TGCAGTGCTAAGACGCCCTGGGGGACCTACGAGCAGTACTTC. It encodes CSAKTPWGTYEQYF. V is TRBV20-1 and J is TRBJ2-7, with D tentatively TRBD1 or TRBD2 (5 bases each). Germline V lookup: CDR1 DFQATT, CDR2 SNEGSKA (reference sequence). V lost 4 bases, J lost 2 bases, and 15 bases lay in between. The CDR3 runs to 14 residues.

Only a few counts were recorded for this clonotype. V usage is TRBV6-1 and J usage is TRBJ2-7, with D perhaps TRBD2 (6 bases). The CDR3 covers 13 residues. Trimming cost V 6 bases and J 4 bases, with 13 bases left between them. The germline V gene encodes CDR1 MNHNS and CDR2 SASEGT. CDR3 loop: CASRRDGLYEQYF. CDR3 nucleotides: TGTGCCAGCAGGCGGGACGGACTTTACGAGCAGTACTTC.

This clonotype has only a few counts. This CDR3 reads CASGSGSYNEQFF. The CDR3, as DNA: TGTGCTAGTGGTTCTGGGTCCTACAATGAGCAGTTCTTC. V usage is TRBV12-5 and J usage is TRBJ2-1, with no clear D. This CDR3 is built from 13 residues. The germline V and J ends were trimmed by 4 bases and 1 base, with 5 bases remaining between them. Germline V gene sequence: CDR1 LGHNT, CDR2 FRNRAP.

This rearrangement joins TRBV20-1 to TRBJ2-3; possible D gene TRBD2, 5 bases. The germline gives CDR1 DFQATT, CDR2 SNEGSKA (reference sequence). The CDR3 sequence is 13 residues long. V was clipped by 5 bases and J by 9 bases, with 18 bases between them. The CDR3 spells CSAQNPEGMTQYF. CDR3 nucleotides: TGCAGTGCTCAGAACCCCGAGGGAATGACGCAGTATTTT.

This clonotype has ten or more counts. CDR3: CANLADNTGELFF. CDR3 DNA: TGTGCCAATCTAGCGGATAACACCGGGGAGCTGTTTTTT. The rearrangement uses TRBV6-1 and TRBJ2-2; 7 bases are a match to TRBD2. V lost 10 bases, J lost 2 bases, and 4 bases stayed unmatched. Germline CDR1 reads MNHNS; CDR2 reads SASEGT. The CDR3 spans 13 residues.

This clonotype was counted between two and nine times. The chain employs TRBV5-1 and TRBJ2-1; D unresolved. Germline loops: CDR1 SGHRS, CDR2 YFSETQ. The CDR3 runs 17 residues. V dropped 0 bases and J dropped 5 bases, with 18 bases sitting between them. The CDR3 protein is CASSLARNLRPDNEQFF. The DNA of the CDR3 is TGCGCCAGCAGCTTGGCCAGAAATTTAAGACCGGACAATGAGCAGTTCTTC.

This clonotype turned up a few times. V usage is TRBV5-1 and J usage is TRBJ2-2; D unclear. With 1 base removed from V and 1 base from J, the gap between germline ends came to 14 bases. Germline V gene sequence: CDR1 SGHRS, CDR2 YFSETQ. CDR3 length: 17 amino acids. The CDR3 here is CASSLSRIDKNTGELFF. The CDR3 region has the DNA TGCGCCAGCAGCTTGTCGAGGATCGACAAGAACACCGGGGAGCTGTTTTTT. Looking up the rest from reference TRBV5-1 and TRBJ2-2 gives the full variable domain: KAGVTQTPRYLIKTRGQQVTLSCSPISGHRSVSWYQQTPGQGLQFLFEYFSETQRNKGNFPGRFSGRQFSNSRSEMNVSTLELGDSALYLCASSLSRIDKNTGELFFGEGSRLTVL.

Here the CDR3 DNA reads TGTGCCAGCGGTCTAGAGTACACAGATACGCAGTATTTT. Amino acid sequence: CASGLEYTDTQYF. The J gene is TRBJ2-3, the V gene TRBV7-9; D remains unclear. CDR3 length: 13 residues. CDR1 SEHNR and CDR2 FQNEAQ come from the germline V gene (reference sequence). V lost 8 bases, J lost 2 bases, and 11 bases lay in between.

This clonotype came up a few times. The chain links TRBV12-3 or TRBV12-4 to TRBJ2-3, with D perhaps matching TRBD2 (5 bases). The V end was cut by 2 bases, the J end by 2 bases, with 11 bases between. This CDR3 contains 15 residues. The CDR3 reads CASSLTSGYTDTQYF. The CDR3 coding sequence is TGTGCCAGCAGTTTAACCTCGGGATACACAGATACGCAGTATTTT.

This clonotype was recorded a few times. The chain recombines TRBV12-3 or TRBV12-4 with TRBJ1-2; a possible D gene is TRBD1 (6 bases). V dropped 6 bases and J dropped 4 bases, with 12 bases sitting between them. The CDR3 is 13 amino acids. The CDR3 bases are TGTGCCAGCAGCCAGGACAGCTTCTATGGCTACACCTTC. Its protein is CASSQDSFYGYTF.

This clonotype was counted a few times. The chain is built from TRBV15 and TRBJ2-7; D is perhaps TRBD1 or TRBD2 (8 bases each). Trimming removed 1 base at V and 3 bases at J, with 19 bases between. From germline, CDR1 is LNHNV and CDR2 YYDKDF (reference sequence). The CDR3 is 17 amino acids. The CDR3: CATSRGGGTGGGYEQYF. CDR3 sequence (DNA): TGTGCCACCAGCAGAGGCGGGGGGACAGGAGGCGGCTACGAGCAGTACTTC.

The J gene is TRBJ2-3, the V gene TRBV29-1; weak D call: TRBD2 (5 bases). V was trimmed by 7 bases and J by 2 bases, leaving 16 bases between them. Germline values: CDR1 SQVTM, CDR2 ANQGSEA. The CDR3 contains 14 residues. The CDR3 DNA is TGCAGCGCGGTAGGACTTTTGATCACAGATACGCAGTATTTT. As protein: CSAVGLLITDTQYF.

This clonotype turned up a few times. The gene calls are TRBV7-9 and TRBJ2-4; 14 nucleotides match TRBD2. The CDR3 length is 17 residues. Trimming at V came to 5 bases and at J to 6 bases, leaving 9 bases not matched to a gene. Germline CDR1 reads SEHNR; CDR2 reads FQNEAQ (reference sequence). This CDR3 is CASSPRLAGGRGNIQYF. Here the CDR3 DNA reads TGTGCCAGCAGCCCCCGACTAGCGGGAGGGCGGGGAAACATTCAGTACTTC. Supplemented by reference TRBV7-9 and TRBJ2-4, the full variable domain reads DTGVSQNPRHKITKRGQNVTFRCDPISEHNRLYWYRQTLGQGPEFLTYFQNEAQLEKSRLLSDRFSAERPKGSFSTLEIQRTEQGDSAMYLCASSPRLAGGRGNIQYFGAGTRLSVL.

The rearrangement links TRBV7-8 to TRBJ1-4, with D perhaps matching TRBD1 (5 bases). This CDR3 contains 14 residues. Germline V lookup: CDR1 SGHVS, CDR2 FQNEAQ. Between the trimmed V and J ends, which lost 8 bases and 6 bases, there was a span of 16 bases. CDR3 sequence reads: CASAKGRLDEKLFF. As DNA, the CDR3 is TGTGCCAGCGCGAAGGGGAGGCTCGATGAAAAACTGTTTTTT.

This clonotype was recorded a few times. V usage is TRBV12-3 or TRBV12-4 and J usage is TRBJ2-7; TRBD1 aligns across 9 bases. Trimming cost V 6 bases and J 2 bases; bases outside gene matches: 8. The CDR3 is 15 residues long. The CDR3: CASRPSTGGPYEQYF. For the CDR3, the DNA is TGTGCCAGCAGACCGTCGACAGGGGGGCCCTACGAGCAGTACTTC.

The genes are TRBV11-2 and TRBJ2-1; D gene unclear. Germline assignment: CDR1 SGHAT and CDR2 FQNNGV. This CDR3 has 15 amino acids. Between the trimmed V and J ends, which lost 1 base and 6 bases, there was a span of 13 bases. CDR3 in DNA: TGTGCCAGCAGCTTAGTGGTGGATTTGTTCAATGAGCAGTTCTTC. Residues: CASSLVVDLFNEQFF. Full variable domain (outside the CDR3, taken from reference TRBV11-2 and TRBJ2-1): EAGVAQSPRYKIIEKRQSVAFWCNPISGHATLYWYQQILGQGPKLLIQFQNNGVVDDSQLPKDRFSAERLKGVDSTLKIQPAKLEDSAVYLCASSLVVDLFNEQFFGPGTRLTVL.

This clonotype turned up a few times. This CDR3 reads CASSSLDRVYNEQFF. The CDR3 DNA reads as TGTGCCAGCAGCTCCTTGGACAGGGTGTACAATGAGCAGTTCTTC. The chain employs TRBV5-5 and TRBJ2-1, with 8 bases identical to TRBD1. The V gene's germline CDR1 is SGHKS and CDR2 YYEKEE (reference sequence). CDR3 length equals 15 residues. Trimming at V came to 3 bases and at J to 4 bases, leaving 6 bases not matched to a gene.

This rearrangement joins TRBV12-3 or TRBV12-4 to TRBJ1-1; D not certain. The V gene lost 4 bases and the J gene lost 1 base, with 7 bases spanning the gap. This CDR3 contains 13 residues. The CDR3 region has the DNA TGTGCCAGCAGTTACGGAACGAACACTGAAGCTTTCTTT. Protein: CASSYGTNTEAFF.

There are a few counts of this clonotype. The chain links TRBV20-1 to TRBJ2-1, with 15 bases matching TRBD2. The CDR3 has 16 amino acids. Germline CDR1 and CDR2: DFQATT and SNEGSKA (reference sequence). The junction had 6 bases not matched to a gene; V was cut back by 6 bases and J by 3 bases. The CDR3 DNA follows: TGCAGTGCGGATTCGGGACTAGCGGGAGGCTACAATGAGCAGTTCTTC. Protein: CSADSGLAGGYNEQFF.

This clonotype was observed many times. The chain uses TRBV7-9 and TRBJ2-2; no clear D. Germline V gives CDR1 SEHNR, CDR2 FQNEAQ (reference sequence). Deletions cut 5 bases from V and 3 bases from J, with 16 bases between. CDR3 length equals 16 residues. The CDR3 DNA sequence: TGTGCCAGCAGCAACGGTCTATACGGCGACACCGGGGAGCTGTTTTTT. The encoded protein is CASSNGLYGDTGELFF. Looking up the rest from reference TRBV7-9 and TRBJ2-2 gives the full variable domain: DTGVSQNPRHKITKRGQNVTFRCDPISEHNRLYWYRQTLGQGPEFLTYFQNEAQLEKSRLLSDRFSAERPKGSFSTLEIQRTEQGDSAMYLCASSNGLYGDTGELFFGEGSRLTVL.

The V gene is TRBV20-1, the J gene TRBJ2-7, with D maybe TRBD1 (6 bases). Germline V gene data show CDR1 as DFQATT and CDR2 as SNEGSKA (reference sequence). This CDR3 region has 13 residues. V lost 6 bases, J lost 6 bases, and 18 bases lay in between. The CDR3 here is CSAHRDMVSEQYF. The CDR3 DNA sequence: TGCAGTGCCCACCGGGACATGGTGTCCGAGCAGTACTTC.

A few counts support this clonotype. This chain joins TRBV3-1 and TRBJ2-1, with 8 bases that match TRBD2. V was pared by 1 base and J by 8 bases, with 10 bases of the junction left unmatched. CDR3 length equals 16 residues. The germline CDR1 and CDR2 sequences are LGHDT and YNNKEL (reference sequence). CDR3 protein: CASSQVVGTSVHEQFF. CDR3 nucleotides: TGTGCCAGCAGCCAAGTCGTCGGGACTAGTGTTCATGAGCAGTTCTTC.

The J gene is TRBJ1-2, the V gene TRBV6-1, with D possibly being TRBD1 (5 bases). V was pared by 6 bases and J by 2 bases, with 10 bases between. The CDR3 totals 13 residues. From germline, CDR1 is MNHNS and CDR2 SASEGT. In nucleotides, the CDR3 is TGTGCCAGCAGACAGGACACGAACTATGGCTACACCTTC. Its translation: CASRQDTNYGYTF.

The chain has TRBV5-5 and TRBJ2-7; TRBD1 matches at 9 bases. This CDR3 is 16 amino acids long. Looked up from germline, CDR1 is SGHKS and CDR2 is YYEKEE (reference sequence). The ends lost 4 bases at V and 0 bases at J; junction bases unmatched: 8. For the CDR3, the DNA is TGTGCCAGCAGCCTCCGGACAGGGGTCAGCTCCTACGAGCAGTACTTC. It is translated as CASSLRTGVSSYEQYF. Full variable domain (missing parts from reference TRBV5-5 and TRBJ2-7): DAGVTQSPTHLIKTRGQQVTLRCSPISGHKSVSWYQQVLGQGPQFIFQYYEKEERGRGNFPDRFSARQFPNYSSELNVNALLLGDSALYLCASSLRTGVSSYEQYFGPGTRLTVT.

The chain is built from TRBV5-1 and TRBJ2-2; TRBD1 aligns across 8 bases. J was trimmed by 6 bases and V by 6 bases; bases with no gene match: 7. The CDR3 covers 14 residues. Germline assignment: CDR1 SGHRS and CDR2 YFSETQ. The CDR3 spells CASTTDRDPGELFF. In nucleotides, the CDR3 is TGCGCCAGCACCACGGACAGGGACCCCGGGGAGCTGTTTTTT.

As regards this clonotype: A much larger clone differs from this one at a single base, so this may be a read error. This chain connects TRBV20-1 to TRBJ2-3; a weak D match, TRBD2 (6 bases). The CDR3 is 16 residues long. The germline CDR1 and CDR2 sequences are DFQATT and SNEGSKA (reference sequence). The CDR3 region has the DNA TGCTGTGCTAGAGATCATCTGGGGCAGGGAGGAGATACGCAGTATTTT. Its protein product is CCARDHLGQGGDTQYF.

The chain employs TRBV27 and TRBJ1-6; no clear D gene. The CDR3 runs to 13 residues. CDR1 is MNHEY, CDR2 SMNVEV, per germline (reference sequence). Trimming pared 5 bases from V and 5 bases from J, leaving 7 bases between. The CDR3, as DNA: TGTGCCAGCAGTACAGAACATAATTCACCCCTCCACTTT. Its protein product is CASSTEHNSPLHF.

The DNA for the CDR3 is TGTGCCACCAGTGCCGGGGGGGAGACCCAGTACTTC. Amino acids: CATSAGGETQYF. V usage is TRBV24-1 and J usage is TRBJ2-5; 7 bases are shared with TRBD2. The CDR3 contains 12 residues. The J segment lost 5 bases and the V segment lost 5 bases, leaving 1 base of the junction unmatched. Germline V gene lookup returns CDR1 KGHDR and CDR2 SFDVKD.